These 5 T cell receptor beta chains share one sample of origin, sequenced in a study of T cell responses to AZD1222 COVID-19 vaccine. Libraries were prepared by immunoSEQ multiplex PCR; TCRdb keeps only in-frame clonotypes and omits some of them. The profile shows 100,000 to 150,000 clones, around 94% of them singletons. The material sequenced was peripheral blood, taken on day 0 of AZD1222 vaccination. Every receptor here comes from an adult in good health.

The chain links TRBV2 to TRBJ2-5; D is uncertain. The CDR3 length is 15 residues. Trimming removed 6 bases at V and 2 bases at J, with 16 bases between. Germline assignment: CDR1 SNHLY and CDR2 FYNNEI. The CDR3 loop reads CASSPNQQGQETQYF. As DNA, the CDR3 is TGTGCCAGCAGCCCCAACCAGCAAGGACAAGAGACCCAGTACTTC.

In this sample, this clone turned up once. The CDR3 DNA is TGTGCCAGGACAGGCATGGGCGGCACTGAAGCTTTCTTT. Residues: CARTGMGGTEAFF. This chain connects TRBV2 to TRBJ1-1, with D maybe TRBD1 (6 bases). The CDR3 extends over 13 amino acids. In germline, CDR1 is SNHLY, CDR2 FYNNEI. With 9 bases removed from V and 4 bases from J, the gap between germline ends came to 15 bases.

The chain employs TRBV4-1 and TRBJ1-4, with D perhaps TRBD1 (5 bases). CDR1 is MGHRA, CDR2 YSYEKL, per germline. Deletions cut 4 bases from V and 2 bases from J, with 11 bases between. This CDR3 is built from 15 residues. Here the CDR3 reads CASSRLGVTNEKLFF. DNA of the CDR3: TGCGCCAGCAGCCGCTTAGGGGTGACTAATGAAAAACTGTTTTTT.

The chain employs TRBV6-5 and TRBJ1-1; weak D call: TRBD1 (6 bases). V lost 0 bases and J 1 base, leaving 9 bases between the germline ends. Germline CDR1 MNHEY, CDR2 SVGAGI. The CDR3 is made up of 15 amino acids. In DNA, the CDR3 is TGTGCCAGCAGTTACTCGTGGACAGCGAACACTGAAGCTTTCTTT. This encodes CASSYSWTANTEAFF.

V usage is TRBV29-1 and J usage is TRBJ1-1; D is unclear. Trimming removed 7 bases from V and 1 base from J, with 13 bases in between. Germline lookup yields CDR1 SQVTM and CDR2 ANQGSEA. The CDR3 length is 13 residues. DNA of the CDR3: TGCAGCGGGAAGATCCTCCAGAACACTGAAGCTTTCTTT. This encodes CSGKILQNTEAFF.